Ten or more counts support the clone carrying this T cell receptor (beta chain). Its antigen is not known. The data were taken from a study of T cell repertoires in cytomegalovirus infection. Turning to the study itself: Public TCR beta signature analysis indicated the presence of both CMV infection and matching HLA type.

Each CDR3 protein is one row after TCRdb ran MiXCR on the reads. This repertoire shows about 680,000 distinct CDR3 sequences, 20% to 30% found once; its top ten account for around 8%. Study-level findings and limits: HLA-C-restricted CMV clonotypes gave the most frequent clonotype in two of eight donors.

The CDR3 covers 13 residues. Germline V gene lookup returns CDR1 SEHNR and CDR2 FQNEAQ (reference sequence). V was trimmed by 5 bases and J by 8 bases, leaving 13 bases between them. This sequence joins TRBV7-9 and TRBJ2-1; D gene ambiguous. The sequence came from a human donor in good health (CMV status not recorded). Some clones in this sample may be carry-over from other donors' samples. The sequenced sample consisted of CD8+ T cells from PBMCs. This CDR3 reads CASSLGFGDEQFF. Here the CDR3 DNA reads TGTGCCAGCAGCCTCGGGTTTGGCGATGAGCAGTTCTTC.